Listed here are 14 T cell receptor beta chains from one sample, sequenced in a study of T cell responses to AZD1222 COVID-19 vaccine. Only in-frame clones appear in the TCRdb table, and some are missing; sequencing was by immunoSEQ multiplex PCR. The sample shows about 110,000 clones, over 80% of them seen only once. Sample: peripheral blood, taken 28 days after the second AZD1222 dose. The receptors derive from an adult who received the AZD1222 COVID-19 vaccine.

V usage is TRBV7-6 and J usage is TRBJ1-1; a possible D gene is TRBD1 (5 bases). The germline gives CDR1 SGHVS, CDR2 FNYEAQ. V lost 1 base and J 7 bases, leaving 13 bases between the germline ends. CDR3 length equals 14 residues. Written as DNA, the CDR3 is TGTGCCAGCAGCTTAGTAGGGGAGTCTGTTGAAGCTTTCTTT. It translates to CASSLVGESVEAFF.

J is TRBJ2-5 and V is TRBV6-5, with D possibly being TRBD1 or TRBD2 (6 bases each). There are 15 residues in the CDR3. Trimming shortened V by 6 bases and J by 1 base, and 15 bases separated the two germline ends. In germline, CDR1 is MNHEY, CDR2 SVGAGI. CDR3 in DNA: TGTGCCAGCAGCCGCACTAGGGGGGTCCAAGAGACCCAGTACTTC. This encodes CASSRTRGVQETQYF.

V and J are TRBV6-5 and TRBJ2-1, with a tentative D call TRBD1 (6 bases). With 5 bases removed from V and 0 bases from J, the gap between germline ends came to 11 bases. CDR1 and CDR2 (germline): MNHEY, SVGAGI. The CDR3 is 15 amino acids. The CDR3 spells CASSPRGSSYNEQFF. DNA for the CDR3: TGTGCCAGCAGTCCAAGGGGGAGCTCCTACAATGAGCAGTTCTTC.

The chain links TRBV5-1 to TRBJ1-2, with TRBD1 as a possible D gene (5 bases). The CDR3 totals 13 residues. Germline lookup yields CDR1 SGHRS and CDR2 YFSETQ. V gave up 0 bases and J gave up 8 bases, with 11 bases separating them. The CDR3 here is CASSLGLGDGYTF. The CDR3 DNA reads TGCGCCAGCAGCTTGGGCTTAGGGGACGGCTACACCTTC.

The CDR3 DNA reads TGCAGCGCGGACAGGGCTGAAGCTTTCTTT. Its protein is CSADRAEAFF. This rearrangement joins TRBV29-1 to TRBJ1-1; TRBD1 matches at 8 bases. Trimming at V came to 7 bases and at J to 6 bases, leaving 1 base not matched to a gene. The CDR3 loop spans 10 amino acids. CDR1 is SQVTM and CDR2 is ANQGSEA in the germline V gene.

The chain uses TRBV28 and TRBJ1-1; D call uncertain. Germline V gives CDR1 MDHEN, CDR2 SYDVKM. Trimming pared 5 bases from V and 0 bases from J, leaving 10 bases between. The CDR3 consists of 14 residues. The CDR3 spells CASSDEWMNTEAFF. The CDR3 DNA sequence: TGTGCCAGCAGTGACGAGTGGATGAACACTGAAGCTTTCTTT.

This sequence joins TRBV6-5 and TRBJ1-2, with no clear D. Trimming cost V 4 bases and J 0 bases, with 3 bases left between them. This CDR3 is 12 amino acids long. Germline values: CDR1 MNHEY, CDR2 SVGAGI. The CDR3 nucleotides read TGTGCCAGCAGTTCCTCTAACTATGGCTACACCTTC. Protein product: CASSSSNYGYTF.

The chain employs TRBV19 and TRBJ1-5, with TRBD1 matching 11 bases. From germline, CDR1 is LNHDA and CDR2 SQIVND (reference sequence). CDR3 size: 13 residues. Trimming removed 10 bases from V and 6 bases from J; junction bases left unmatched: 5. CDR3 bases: TGTGCCACCTCGGGACAGGGGGGTCAGCCCCAGCATTTT. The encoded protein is CATSGQGGQPQHF.

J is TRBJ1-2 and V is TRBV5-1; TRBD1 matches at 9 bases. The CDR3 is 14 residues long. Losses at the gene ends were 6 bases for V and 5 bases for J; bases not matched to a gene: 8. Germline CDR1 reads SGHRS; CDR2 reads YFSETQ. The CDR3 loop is CASKRTGAGYGYTF. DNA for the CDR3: TGCGCCAGCAAAAGGACAGGGGCAGGGTATGGCTACACCTTC.

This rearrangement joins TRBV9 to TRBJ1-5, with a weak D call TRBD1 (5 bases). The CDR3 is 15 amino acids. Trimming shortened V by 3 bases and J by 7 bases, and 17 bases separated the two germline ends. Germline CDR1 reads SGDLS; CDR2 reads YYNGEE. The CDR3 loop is CASSAGTAIRQPQHF. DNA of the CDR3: TGTGCCAGCAGCGCCGGGACGGCAATAAGGCAGCCCCAGCATTTT.

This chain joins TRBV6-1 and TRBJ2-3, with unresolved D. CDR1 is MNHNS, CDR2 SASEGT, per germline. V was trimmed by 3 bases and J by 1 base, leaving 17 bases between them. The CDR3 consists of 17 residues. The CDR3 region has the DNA TGTGCCAGCAGTGATTGGGGTAGGGCCCACCGCACAGATACGCAGTATTTT. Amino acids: CASSDWGRAHRTDTQYF.

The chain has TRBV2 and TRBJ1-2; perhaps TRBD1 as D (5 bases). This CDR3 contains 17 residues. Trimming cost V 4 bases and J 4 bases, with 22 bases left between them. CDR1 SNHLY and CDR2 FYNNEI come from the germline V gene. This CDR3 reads CASSVLGRTPSAYGYTF. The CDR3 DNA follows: TGTGCCAGCAGTGTTTTGGGACGTACTCCGTCGGCCTATGGCTACACCTTC.

CDR3 residues: CATSGRQQGPFNEQFF. The CDR3 DNA is TGTGCCACCAGCGGACGGCAACAGGGTCCCTTCAATGAGCAGTTCTTC. The V call is TRBV15, the J call TRBJ2-1; D is perhaps TRBD1 (6 bases). This CDR3 has 16 residues. Germline CDR1 is LNHNV and CDR2 is YYDKDF (reference sequence). V was pared by 5 bases and J by 6 bases, with 20 bases between.

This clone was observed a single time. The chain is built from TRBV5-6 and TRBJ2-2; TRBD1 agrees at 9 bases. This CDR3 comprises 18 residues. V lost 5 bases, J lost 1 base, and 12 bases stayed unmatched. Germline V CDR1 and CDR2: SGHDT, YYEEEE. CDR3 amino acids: CASRRTGTGILNTGELFF. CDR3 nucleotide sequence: TGTGCCAGCAGGCGGACCGGGACAGGGATCCTGAACACCGGGGAGCTGTTTTTT.